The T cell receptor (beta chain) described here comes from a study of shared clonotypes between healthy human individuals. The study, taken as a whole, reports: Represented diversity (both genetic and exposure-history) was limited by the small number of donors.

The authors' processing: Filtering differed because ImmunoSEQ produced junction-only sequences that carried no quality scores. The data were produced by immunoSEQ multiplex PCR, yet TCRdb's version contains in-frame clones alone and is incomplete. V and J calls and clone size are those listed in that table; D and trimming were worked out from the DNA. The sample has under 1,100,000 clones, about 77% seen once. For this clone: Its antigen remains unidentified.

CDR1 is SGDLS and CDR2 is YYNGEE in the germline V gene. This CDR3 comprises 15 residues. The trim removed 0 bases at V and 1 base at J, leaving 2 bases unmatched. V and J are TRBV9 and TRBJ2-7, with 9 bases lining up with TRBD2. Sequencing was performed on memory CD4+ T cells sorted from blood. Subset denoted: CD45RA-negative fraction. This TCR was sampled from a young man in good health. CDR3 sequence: CASSVESGGSYEQYF. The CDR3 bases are TGTGCCAGCAGCGTAGAGAGCGGGGGGTCCTACGAGCAGTACTTC.